This T cell receptor (beta chain) originates from a study of blood T cell repertoires in COVID-19. Overall study context: There were acute and convalescent COVID-19 samples, and they came from the United States, Italy and Spain. T cells, B-cell-depleted T cells, or PBMCs supplied cDNA or gDNA.

In the authors' workflow: Cell counts per sample came from amplifying reference gene primers. Generated by immunoSEQ multiplex PCR, the TCRdb table keeps only in-frame clones and is missing some. Clone size and the V and J calls come from that table; the DNA yielded D and trimming. This sample has 150,000 to 200,000 clones, with around 89% found just once. The sample consisted of peripheral blood. The source of this sequence is a man aged 50 to 59 with acute or convalescent COVID-19.

CDR3 in DNA: TGTGCCAGCAGATTCTACAGGGCCGAGACCCAGTACTTC. It encodes CASRFYRAETQYF. This sequence joins TRBV5-5 and TRBJ2-5, with TRBD1 as a possible D gene (6 bases). Trimming took 5 bases from V and 5 from J, leaving 13 bases between them. From germline, CDR1 is SGHKS and CDR2 YYEKEE (reference sequence). The CDR3 runs to 13 residues.